These T cell receptor beta chains were read from a single sample in a study of blood T cell repertoires in COVID-19. The assay was immunoSEQ multiplex PCR, and TCRdb's table has in-frame clones only and misses some. Of 87,000 or so clones listed, over 75% are singletons. The sequencing input was peripheral blood. Receptors originate from a woman older than 75 with acute or convalescent COVID-19. Each CDR3 is given with its conserved first and last residue.

cdr3_length v_call cdr3_aa
16 TRBV15 CATSREAAQGNQPQHF
15 TRBV7-2 CASSLVSSDREGYTF
16 TRBV7-6 CASSLALAGPANEQFF
13 TRBV6-5 CASSYHGQETQYF
14 TRBV30 CAWKGGGGPHEQFF
15 TRBV7-9 CASSPAGSGADTQYF
14 TRBV18 CASSRQGVHNEQFF
12 TRBV2 CASSEQGYEQYF
14 TRBV5-6 CASSLGGGTGELFF
15 TRBV5-6 CASSLGPGSNQPQHF
16 TRBV2 CASSEGPSRGQETQYF
12 TRBV11-2 CASRRDLTEAFF
13 TRBV3-1/TRBV3-2 CASSQGRGWDYTF
15 TRBV7-2 CASSVQGAGANVLTF
11 TRBV30 CAWAPAQEAFF
13 TRBV14 CASSPRLTGELFF
14 TRBV5-1 CASSSTGGGYGYTF
13 TRBV25-1 CASSETGFSPLHF
19 TRBV7-2 CASSSYYHLTSGGPNEQFF
14 TRBV19 CASSTAGTGNTIYF
11 TRBV12-3/TRBV12-4 CASSLAFEQYF
16 TRBV5-1 CASSLEGGLWNTEAFF
15 TRBV14 CASSPPSGRADTQYF
15 TRBV10-3 CAISGGGANTGELFF
12 TRBV7-9 CASSLGGGGEFF
17 TRBV2 CASSEAGAGLGAYEQYF
12 TRBV30 CAWNSGNQPQHF
16 TRBV7-6 CASSMSVSGSTDTQYF
13 TRBV6-6 CASSYGQSYEQYF
10 TRBV20-1 CSALGGEQYF
15 TRBV7-9 CASSYWDSQTYEQYF
12 TRBV29-1 CSVEIQGGKAFF
15 TRBV5-6 CASTFEGGGANGYTF
12 TRBV19 CASSDRGTEAFF
17 TRBV7-2 CASSLGGQGISGNTIYF
16 TRBV10-3 CAISESNRTGISPLHF
13 TRBV7-9 CASSLASQETQYF
13 TRBV6-5 CASTLPGADTQYF
13 TRBV9 CASSVARGYGYTF
15 TRBV19 CASSIGQDRSYEQYF
14 TRBV19 CASRGTGVGYEQYF
14 TRBV3-1/TRBV3-2 CASQIGGNQETQYF
15 TRBV30 CAFSGQLVSGNTIYF
16 TRBV7-2 CASSLAGTGLNYGYTF
14 TRBV15 CATSGGEFPDTQYF
15 TRBV7-9 CASSPGVGSQETQYF
16 TRBV20-1 CSASRFGRNSNQPQHF
13 TRBV7-8 CASRPGGNYGYTF
15 TRBV7-2 CASSLARGAYNEQFF
13 TRBV19 CASSPGLAGEQFF
15 TRBV6-2/TRBV6-3 CASSQTGSGANVLTF
14 TRBV5-1 CASSLTGYPSEQYF
15 TRBV27 CASSLDQYMNTEAFF
12 TRBV27 CASSGTGEGYTF
15 TRBV9 CASSVAQVGNTEAFF
16 TRBV19 CASSQRPGQGNTEAFF
13 TRBV27 CASSRDRGLGYTF
13 TRBV6-2/TRBV6-3 CASSVTGSTEAFF
14 TRBV19 CASSSGLLGEKLFF